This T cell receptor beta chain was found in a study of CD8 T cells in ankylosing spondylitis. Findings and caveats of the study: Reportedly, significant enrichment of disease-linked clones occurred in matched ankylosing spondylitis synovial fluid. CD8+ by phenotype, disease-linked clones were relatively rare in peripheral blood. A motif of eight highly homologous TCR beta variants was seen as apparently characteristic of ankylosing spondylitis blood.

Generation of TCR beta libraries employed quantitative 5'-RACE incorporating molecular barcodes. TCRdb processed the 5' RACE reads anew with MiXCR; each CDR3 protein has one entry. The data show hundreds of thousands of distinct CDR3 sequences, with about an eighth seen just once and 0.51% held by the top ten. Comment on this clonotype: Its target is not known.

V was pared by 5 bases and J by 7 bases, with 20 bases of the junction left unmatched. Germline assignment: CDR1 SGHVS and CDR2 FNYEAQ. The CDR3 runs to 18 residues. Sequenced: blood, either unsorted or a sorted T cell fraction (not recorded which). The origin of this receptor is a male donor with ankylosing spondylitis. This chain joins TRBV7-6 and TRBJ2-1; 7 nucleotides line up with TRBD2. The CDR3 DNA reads TGTGCCAGCAGCCCGCTTTTGAGGGAGGGCCAAAGAAGGAATGAGCAGTTCTTC. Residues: CASSPLLREGQRRNEQFF.